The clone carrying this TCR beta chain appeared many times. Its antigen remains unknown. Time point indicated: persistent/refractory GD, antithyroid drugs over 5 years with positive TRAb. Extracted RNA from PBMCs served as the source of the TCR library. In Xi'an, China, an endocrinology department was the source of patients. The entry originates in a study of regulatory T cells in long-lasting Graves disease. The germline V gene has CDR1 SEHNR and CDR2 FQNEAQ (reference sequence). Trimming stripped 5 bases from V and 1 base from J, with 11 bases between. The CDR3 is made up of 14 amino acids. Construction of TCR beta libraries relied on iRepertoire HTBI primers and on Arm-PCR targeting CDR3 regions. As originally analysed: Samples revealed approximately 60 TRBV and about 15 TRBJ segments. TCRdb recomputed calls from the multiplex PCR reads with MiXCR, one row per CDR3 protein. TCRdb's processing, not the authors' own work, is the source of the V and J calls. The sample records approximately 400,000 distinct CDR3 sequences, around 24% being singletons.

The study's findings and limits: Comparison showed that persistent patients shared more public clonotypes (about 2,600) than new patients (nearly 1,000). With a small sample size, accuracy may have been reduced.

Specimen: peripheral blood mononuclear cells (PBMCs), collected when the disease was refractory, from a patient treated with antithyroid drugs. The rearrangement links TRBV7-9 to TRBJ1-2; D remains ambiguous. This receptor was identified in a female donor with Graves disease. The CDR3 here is CASSPPTDNYGYTF. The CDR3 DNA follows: TGTGCCAGCAGCCCACCCACAGATAACTATGGCTACACCTTC.